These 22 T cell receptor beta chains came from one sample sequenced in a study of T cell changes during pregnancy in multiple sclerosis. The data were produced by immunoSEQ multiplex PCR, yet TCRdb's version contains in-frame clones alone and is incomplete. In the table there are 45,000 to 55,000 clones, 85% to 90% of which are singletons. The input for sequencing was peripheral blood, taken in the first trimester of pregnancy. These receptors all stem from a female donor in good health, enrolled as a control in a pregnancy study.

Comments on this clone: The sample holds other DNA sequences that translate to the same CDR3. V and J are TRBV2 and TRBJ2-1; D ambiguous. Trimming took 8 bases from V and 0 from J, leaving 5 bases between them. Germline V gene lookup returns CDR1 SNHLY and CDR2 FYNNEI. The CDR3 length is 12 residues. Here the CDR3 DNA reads TGTGCCAGCGGCGGCTCCTACAATGAGCAGTTCTTC. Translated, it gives CASGGSYNEQFF.

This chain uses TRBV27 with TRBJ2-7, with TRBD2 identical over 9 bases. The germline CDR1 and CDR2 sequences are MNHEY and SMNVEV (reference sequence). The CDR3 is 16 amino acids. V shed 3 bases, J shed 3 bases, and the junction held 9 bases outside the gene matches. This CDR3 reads CASSFSGLAGNYEQYF. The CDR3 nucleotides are TGTGCCAGCAGTTTCTCTGGGCTAGCGGGGAACTACGAGCAGTACTTC.

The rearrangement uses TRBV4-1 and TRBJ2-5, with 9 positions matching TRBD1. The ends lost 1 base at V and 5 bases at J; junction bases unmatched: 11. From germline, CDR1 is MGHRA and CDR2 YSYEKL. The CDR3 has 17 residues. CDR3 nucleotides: TGCGCCAGCAGCCAAGTGCCCACCGGGACAGGGAGGGAGACCCAGTACTTC. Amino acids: CASSQVPTGTGRETQYF.

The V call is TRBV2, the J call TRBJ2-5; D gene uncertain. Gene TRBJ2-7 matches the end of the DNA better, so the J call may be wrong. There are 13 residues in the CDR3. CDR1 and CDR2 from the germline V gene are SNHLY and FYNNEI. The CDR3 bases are TGTGCCAGCAGCCCCGACTCAACCTACGAGCAGTACTTC. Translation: CASSPDSTYEQYF.

DNA for the CDR3: TGTGCCACCCTGGGGGAGATGGGGGGGAGCTACTACGCCCCAGAGACCCAGTACTTC. It encodes CATLGEMGGSYYAPETQYF. This chain connects TRBV2 to TRBJ2-5; TRBD2 matches at 7 bases. Germline loops: CDR1 SNHLY, CDR2 FYNNEI. There are 19 residues in the CDR3. V dropped 10 bases and J dropped 4; count of bases not matched to a gene: 27.

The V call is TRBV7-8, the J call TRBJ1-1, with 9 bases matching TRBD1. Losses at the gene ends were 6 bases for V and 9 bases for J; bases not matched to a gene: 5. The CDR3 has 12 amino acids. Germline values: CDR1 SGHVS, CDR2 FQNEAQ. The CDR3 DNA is TGTGCCAGCAGGCGCGGACAGGGGCAAGCTTTCTTT. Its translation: CASRRGQGQAFF. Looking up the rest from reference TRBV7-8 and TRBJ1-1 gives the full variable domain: GAGVSQSPRYKVAKRGQDVALRCDPISGHVSLFWYQQALGQGPEFLTYFQNEAQLDKSGLPSDRFFAERPEGSVSTLKIQRTQQEDSAVYLCASRRGQGQAFFGQGTRLTVV.

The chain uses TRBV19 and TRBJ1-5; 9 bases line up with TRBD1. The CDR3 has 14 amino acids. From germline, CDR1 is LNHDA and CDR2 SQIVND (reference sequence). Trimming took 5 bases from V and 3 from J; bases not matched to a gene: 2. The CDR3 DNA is TGTGCCAGTAGTGGACAGGGGCACAATCAGCCCCAGCATTTT. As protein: CASSGQGHNQPQHF.

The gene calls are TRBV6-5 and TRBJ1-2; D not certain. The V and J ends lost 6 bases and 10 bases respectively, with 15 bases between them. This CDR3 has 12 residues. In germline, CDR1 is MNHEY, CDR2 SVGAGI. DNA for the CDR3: TGTGCCAGCAGGCAGAGTCAGGAGGACTACACCTTC. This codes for CASRQSQEDYTF.

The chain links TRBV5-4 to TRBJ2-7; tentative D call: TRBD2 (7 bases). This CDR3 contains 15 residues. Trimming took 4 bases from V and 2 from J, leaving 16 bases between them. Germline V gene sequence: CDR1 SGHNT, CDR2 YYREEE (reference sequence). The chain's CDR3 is CASSHGGGITYEQYF. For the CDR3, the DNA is TGTGCCAGCAGCCATGGGGGGGGCATTACCTACGAGCAGTACTTC. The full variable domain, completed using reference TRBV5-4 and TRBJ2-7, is ETGVTQSPTHLIKTRGQQVTLRCSSQSGHNTVSWYQQALGQGPQFIFQYYREEENGRGNFPPRFSGLQFPNYSSELNVNALELDDSALYLCASSHGGGITYEQYFGPGTRLTVT.

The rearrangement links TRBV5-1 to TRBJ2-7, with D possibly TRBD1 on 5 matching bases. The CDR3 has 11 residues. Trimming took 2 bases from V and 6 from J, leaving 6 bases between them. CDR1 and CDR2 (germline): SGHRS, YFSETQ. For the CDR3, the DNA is TGCGCCAGCAGCTTAGACAGCGAGCAGTACTTC. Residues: CASSLDSEQYF.

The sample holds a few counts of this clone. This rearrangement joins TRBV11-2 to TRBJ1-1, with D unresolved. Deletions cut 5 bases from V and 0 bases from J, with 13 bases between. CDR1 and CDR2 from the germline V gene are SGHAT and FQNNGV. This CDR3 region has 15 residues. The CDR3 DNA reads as TGTGCCAGCAGCAGTAGAGAAGTTCTGAACACTGAAGCTTTCTTT. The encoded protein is CASSSREVLNTEAFF.

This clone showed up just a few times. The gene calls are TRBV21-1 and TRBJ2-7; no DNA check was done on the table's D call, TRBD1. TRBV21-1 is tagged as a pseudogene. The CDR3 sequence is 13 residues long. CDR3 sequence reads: CASSYRGPYEQYF. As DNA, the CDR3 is TGTGCCAGCAGTTACAGGGGGCCCTACGAGCAGTACTTC.

CDR3 region: CASSISGGAFTGELFF. In nucleotides, the CDR3 is TGTGCCAGTAGTATATCCGGGGGGGCATTCACCGGGGAGCTGTTTTTT. The chain employs TRBV19 and TRBJ2-2; TRBD2 matches 8 bases. Germline V CDR1 and CDR2: LNHDA, SQIVND (reference sequence). The ends lost 2 bases at V and 4 bases at J; junction bases unmatched: 6. The length of the CDR3 is 16 residues.

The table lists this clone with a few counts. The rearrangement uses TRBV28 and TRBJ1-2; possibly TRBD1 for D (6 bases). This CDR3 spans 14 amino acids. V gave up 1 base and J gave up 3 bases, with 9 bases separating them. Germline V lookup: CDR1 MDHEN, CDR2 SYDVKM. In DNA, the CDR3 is TGTGCCAGCAGTTTATTGGGGGCCCACTATGGCTACACCTTC. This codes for CASSLLGAHYGYTF.

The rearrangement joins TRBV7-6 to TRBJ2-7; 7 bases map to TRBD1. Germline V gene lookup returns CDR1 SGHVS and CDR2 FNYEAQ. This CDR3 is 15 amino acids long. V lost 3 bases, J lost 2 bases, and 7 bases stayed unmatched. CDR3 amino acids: CASSLAATGTYEQYF. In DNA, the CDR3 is TGTGCCAGCAGCTTGGCCGCGACAGGGACCTACGAGCAGTACTTC.

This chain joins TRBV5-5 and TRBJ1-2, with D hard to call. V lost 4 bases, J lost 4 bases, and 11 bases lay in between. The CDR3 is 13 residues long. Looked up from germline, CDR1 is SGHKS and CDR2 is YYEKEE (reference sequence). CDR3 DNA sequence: TGTGCCAGCAGCCCAGTTACTAGCTATGGCTACACCTTC. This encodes CASSPVTSYGYTF.

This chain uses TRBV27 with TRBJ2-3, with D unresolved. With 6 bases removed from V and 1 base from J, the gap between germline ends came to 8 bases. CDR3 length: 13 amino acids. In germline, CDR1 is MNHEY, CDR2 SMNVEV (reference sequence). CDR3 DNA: TGTGCCAGCAGGAAGACTGGCACAGATACGCAGTATTTT. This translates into CASRKTGTDTQYF.

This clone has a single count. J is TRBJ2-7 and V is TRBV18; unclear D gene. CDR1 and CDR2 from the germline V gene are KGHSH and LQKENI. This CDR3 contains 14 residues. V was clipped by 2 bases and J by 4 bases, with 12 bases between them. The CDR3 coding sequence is TGTGCCAGCTCACCAGAGGTGAGTCGTTACGAGCAGTACTTC. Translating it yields CASSPEVSRYEQYF.

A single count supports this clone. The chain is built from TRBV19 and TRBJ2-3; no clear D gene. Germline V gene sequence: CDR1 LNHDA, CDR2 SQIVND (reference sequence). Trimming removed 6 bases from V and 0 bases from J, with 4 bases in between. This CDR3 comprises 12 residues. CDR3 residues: CASSPSTDTQYF. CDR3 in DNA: TGTGCCAGTAGCCCAAGCACAGATACGCAGTATTTT.

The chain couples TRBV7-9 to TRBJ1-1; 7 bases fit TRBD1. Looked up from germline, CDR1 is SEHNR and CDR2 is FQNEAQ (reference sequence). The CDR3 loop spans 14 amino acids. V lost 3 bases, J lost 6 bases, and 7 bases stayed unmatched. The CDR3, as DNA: TGTGCCAGCAGCTTGGTACAGGGGTTTTCTGAAGCTTTCTTT. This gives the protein CASSLVQGFSEAFF.

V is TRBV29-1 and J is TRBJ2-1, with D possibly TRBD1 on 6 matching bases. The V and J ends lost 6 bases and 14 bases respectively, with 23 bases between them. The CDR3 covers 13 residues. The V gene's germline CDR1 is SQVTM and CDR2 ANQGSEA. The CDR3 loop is CSVGTGHSGYKFF. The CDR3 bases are TGCAGCGTCGGAACGGGACATTCGGGCTATAAGTTCTTC.

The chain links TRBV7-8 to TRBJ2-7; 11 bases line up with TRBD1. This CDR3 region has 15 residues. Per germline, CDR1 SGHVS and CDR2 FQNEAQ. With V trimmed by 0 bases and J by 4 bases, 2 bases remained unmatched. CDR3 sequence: CASSLAGQGEYEQYF. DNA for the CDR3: TGTGCCAGCAGCTTAGCGGGACAGGGGGAGTACGAGCAGTACTTC.